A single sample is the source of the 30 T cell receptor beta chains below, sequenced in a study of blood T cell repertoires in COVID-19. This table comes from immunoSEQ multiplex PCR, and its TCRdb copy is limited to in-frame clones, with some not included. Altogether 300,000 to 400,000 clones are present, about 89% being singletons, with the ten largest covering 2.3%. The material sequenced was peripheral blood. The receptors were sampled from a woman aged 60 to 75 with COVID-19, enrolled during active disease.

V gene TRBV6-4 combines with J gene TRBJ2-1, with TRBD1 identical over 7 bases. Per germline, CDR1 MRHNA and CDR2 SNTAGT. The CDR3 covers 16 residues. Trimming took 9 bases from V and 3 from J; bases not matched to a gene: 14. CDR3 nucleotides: TGTGCCAGATCAGAGGGGGCGCCTGCTATCTACAATGAGCAGTTCTTC. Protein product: CARSEGAPAIYNEQFF.

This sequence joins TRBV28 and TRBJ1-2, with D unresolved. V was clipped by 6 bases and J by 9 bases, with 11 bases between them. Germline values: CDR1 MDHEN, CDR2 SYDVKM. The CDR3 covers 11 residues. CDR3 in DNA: TGTGCCAGCAGCTGGACCGGGAGCTACACCTTC. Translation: CASSWTGSYTF.

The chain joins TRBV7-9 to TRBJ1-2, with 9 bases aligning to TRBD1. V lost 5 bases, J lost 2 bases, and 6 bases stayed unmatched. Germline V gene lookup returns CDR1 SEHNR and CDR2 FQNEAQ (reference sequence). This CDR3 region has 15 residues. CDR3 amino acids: CASSMGQGQNYGYTF. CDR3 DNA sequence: TGTGCCAGCAGCATGGGACAGGGACAGAACTATGGCTACACCTTC.

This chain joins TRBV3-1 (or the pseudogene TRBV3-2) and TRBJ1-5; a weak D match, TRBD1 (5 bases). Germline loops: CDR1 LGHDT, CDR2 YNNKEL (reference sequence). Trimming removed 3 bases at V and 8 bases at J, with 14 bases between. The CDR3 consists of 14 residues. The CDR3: CASSHQGGGEPQHF. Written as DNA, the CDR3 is TGTGCCAGCAGCCACCAGGGTGGAGGGGAGCCCCAGCATTTT.

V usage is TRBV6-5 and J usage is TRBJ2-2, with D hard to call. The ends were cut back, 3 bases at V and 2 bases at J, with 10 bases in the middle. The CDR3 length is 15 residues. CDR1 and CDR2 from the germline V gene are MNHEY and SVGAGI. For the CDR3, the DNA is TGTGCCAGCAGTTATGCGACACTTAACACCGGGGAGCTGTTTTTT. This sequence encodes CASSYATLNTGELFF.

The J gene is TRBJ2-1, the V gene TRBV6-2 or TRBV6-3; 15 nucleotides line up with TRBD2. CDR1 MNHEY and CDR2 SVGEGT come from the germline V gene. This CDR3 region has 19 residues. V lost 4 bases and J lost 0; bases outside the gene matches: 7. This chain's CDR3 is CASSSPGLAGGSSYNEQFF. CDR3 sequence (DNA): TGTGCCAGCAGTTCTCCGGGACTAGCGGGGGGCAGCTCCTACAATGAGCAGTTCTTC.

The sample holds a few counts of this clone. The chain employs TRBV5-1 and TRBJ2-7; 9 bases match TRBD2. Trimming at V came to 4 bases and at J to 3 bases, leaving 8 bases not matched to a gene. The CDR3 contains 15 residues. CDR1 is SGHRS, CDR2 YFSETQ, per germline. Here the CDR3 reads CASSLGVAGVYEQYF. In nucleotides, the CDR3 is TGCGCCAGCAGCCTCGGGGTAGCGGGGGTCTACGAGCAGTACTTC. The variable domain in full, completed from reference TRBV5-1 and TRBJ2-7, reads KAGVTQTPRYLIKTRGQQVTLSCSPISGHRSVSWYQQTPGQGLQFLFEYFSETQRNKGNFPGRFSGRQFSNSRSEMNVSTLELGDSALYLCASSLGVAGVYEQYFGPGTRLTVT.

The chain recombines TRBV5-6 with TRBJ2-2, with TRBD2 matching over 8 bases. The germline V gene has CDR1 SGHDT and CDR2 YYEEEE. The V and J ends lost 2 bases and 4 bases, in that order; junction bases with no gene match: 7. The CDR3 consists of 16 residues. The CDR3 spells CASSFHGGAGTGELFF. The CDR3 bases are TGTGCCAGCAGCTTCCACGGGGGGGCTGGCACCGGGGAGCTGTTTTTT.

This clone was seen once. The CDR3: CASSLSADTQYF. In DNA form, the CDR3 reads TGTGCCAGCAGCTTAAGCGCAGATACGCAGTATTTT. The chain links TRBV7-3 to TRBJ2-3; D gene uncertain. CDR1 and CDR2 (germline): SGHTA, FQGTGA. The CDR3 runs to 12 residues. V shed 1 base and J shed 4 bases, with 3 bases lying between them.

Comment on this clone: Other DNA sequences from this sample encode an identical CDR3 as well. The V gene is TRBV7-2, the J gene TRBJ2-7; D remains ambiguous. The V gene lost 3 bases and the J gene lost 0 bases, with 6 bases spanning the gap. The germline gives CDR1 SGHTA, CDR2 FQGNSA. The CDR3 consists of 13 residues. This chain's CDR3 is CASSLSGSYEQYF. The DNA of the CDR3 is TGTGCCAGCAGCTTGAGTGGCTCCTACGAGCAGTACTTC.

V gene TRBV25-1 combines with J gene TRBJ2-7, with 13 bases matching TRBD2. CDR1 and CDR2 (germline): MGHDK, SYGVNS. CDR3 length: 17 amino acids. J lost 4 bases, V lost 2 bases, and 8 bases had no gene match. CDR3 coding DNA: TGTGCCAGCAGTGAACCACTTATGACTAGCGGGGGGTACGAGCAGTACTTC. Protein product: CASSEPLMTSGGYEQYF.

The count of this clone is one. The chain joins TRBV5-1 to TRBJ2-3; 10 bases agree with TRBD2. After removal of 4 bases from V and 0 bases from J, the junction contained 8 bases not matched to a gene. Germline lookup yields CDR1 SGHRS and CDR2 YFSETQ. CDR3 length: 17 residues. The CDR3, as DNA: TGCGCCAGCAGCCCCGTCACACTAGCGGGGAGCACAGATACGCAGTATTTT. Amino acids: CASSPVTLAGSTDTQYF.

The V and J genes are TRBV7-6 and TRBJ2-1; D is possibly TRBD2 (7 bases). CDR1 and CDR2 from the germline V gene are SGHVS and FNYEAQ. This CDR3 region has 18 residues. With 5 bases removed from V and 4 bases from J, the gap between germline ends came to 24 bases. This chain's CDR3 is CASSLRSRGGHGYNEQFF. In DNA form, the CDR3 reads TGTGCCAGCAGCCTCCGTTCGAGGGGGGGCCACGGTTACAATGAGCAGTTCTTC.

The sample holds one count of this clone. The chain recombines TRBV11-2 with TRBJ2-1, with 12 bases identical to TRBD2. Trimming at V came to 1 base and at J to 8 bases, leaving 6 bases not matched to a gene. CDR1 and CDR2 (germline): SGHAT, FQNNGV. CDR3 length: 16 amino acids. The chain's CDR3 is CASSLAPSGGADEQFF. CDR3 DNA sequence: TGTGCCAGCAGCTTAGCACCTAGCGGGGGGGCCGATGAGCAGTTCTTC.

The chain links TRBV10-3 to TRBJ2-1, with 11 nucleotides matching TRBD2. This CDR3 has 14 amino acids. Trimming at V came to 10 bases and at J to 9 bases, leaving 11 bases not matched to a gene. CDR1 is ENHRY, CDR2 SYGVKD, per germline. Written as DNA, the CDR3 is TGTGCCACCTGGGGTAGCGGGGGGGCCGTTGAGCAGTTCTTC. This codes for CATWGSGGAVEQFF.

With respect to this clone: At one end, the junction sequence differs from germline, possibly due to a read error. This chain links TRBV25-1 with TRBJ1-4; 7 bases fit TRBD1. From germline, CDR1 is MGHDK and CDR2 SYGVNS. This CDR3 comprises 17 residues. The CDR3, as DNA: TGTGCCAGCAGTGAATTCCCGGGACAGCTAACTCATGAAAAACTGTTTTTT. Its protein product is CASSEFPGQLTHEKLFF.

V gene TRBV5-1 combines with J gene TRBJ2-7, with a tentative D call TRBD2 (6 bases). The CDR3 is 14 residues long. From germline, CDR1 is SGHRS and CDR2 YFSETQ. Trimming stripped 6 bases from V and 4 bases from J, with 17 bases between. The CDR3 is CASTLALGGYEQYF. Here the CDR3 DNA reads TGCGCCAGCACATTGGCCCTGGGGGGTTACGAGCAGTACTTC.

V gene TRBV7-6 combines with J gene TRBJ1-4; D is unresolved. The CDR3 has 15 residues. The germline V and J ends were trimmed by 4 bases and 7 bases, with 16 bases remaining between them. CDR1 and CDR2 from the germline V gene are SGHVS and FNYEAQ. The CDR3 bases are TGTGCCAGCAGCTCGGAGGCGGGGATAGGTGAAAAACTGTTTTTT. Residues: CASSSEAGIGEKLFF.

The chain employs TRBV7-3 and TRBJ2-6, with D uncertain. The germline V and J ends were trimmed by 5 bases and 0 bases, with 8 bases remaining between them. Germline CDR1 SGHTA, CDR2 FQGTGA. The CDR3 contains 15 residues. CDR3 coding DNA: TGTGCCAGCAGCCTATCATACTCTGGGGCCAACGTCCTGACTTTC. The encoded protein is CASSLSYSGANVLTF.

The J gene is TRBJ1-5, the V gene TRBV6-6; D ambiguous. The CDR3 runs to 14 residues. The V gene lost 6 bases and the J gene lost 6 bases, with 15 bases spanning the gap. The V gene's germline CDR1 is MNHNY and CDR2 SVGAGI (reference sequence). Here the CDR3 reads CASSPGEGGQPQHF. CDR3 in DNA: TGTGCCAGCAGCCCAGGAGAAGGAGGTCAGCCCCAGCATTTT.

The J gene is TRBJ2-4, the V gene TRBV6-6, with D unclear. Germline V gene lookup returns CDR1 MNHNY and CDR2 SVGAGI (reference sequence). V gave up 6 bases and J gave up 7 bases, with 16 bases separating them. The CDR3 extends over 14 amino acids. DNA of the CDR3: TGTGCCAGCAGCCCTCGCGGAGAGGCGAACATTCAGTACTTC. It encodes CASSPRGEANIQYF.

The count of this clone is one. CDR3 residues: CASIPHRAHEQYF. The CDR3 DNA follows: TGTGCCAGCATCCCTCACAGGGCCCACGAGCAGTACTTC. This rearrangement joins TRBV28 to TRBJ2-7; tentatively, D is TRBD1 (6 bases). Germline V gene data show CDR1 as MDHEN and CDR2 as SYDVKM. Deletions cut 7 bases from V and 5 bases from J, with 15 bases between. This CDR3 is 13 amino acids long.

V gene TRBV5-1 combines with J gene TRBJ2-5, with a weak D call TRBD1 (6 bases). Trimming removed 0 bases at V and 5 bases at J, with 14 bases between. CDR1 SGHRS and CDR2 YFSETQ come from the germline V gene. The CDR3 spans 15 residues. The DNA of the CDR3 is TGCGCCAGCAGCTTGGATGACAGGTTTGGGGAGACCCAGTACTTC. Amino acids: CASSLDDRFGETQYF.

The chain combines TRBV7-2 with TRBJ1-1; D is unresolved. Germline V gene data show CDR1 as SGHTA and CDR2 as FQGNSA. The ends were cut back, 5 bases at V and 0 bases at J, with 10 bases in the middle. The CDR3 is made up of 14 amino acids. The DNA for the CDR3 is TGTGCCAGCAGCCCGAGCACGGTGAACACTGAAGCTTTCTTT. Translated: CASSPSTVNTEAFF.

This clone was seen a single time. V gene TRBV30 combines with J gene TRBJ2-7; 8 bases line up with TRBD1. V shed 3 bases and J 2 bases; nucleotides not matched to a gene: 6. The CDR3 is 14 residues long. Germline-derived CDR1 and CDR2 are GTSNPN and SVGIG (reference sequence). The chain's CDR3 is CAWREQGAPYEQYF. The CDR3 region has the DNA TGTGCCTGGAGGGAGCAGGGGGCCCCCTACGAGCAGTACTTC.

CDR3 nucleotides: TGTGCCAGCAGCTATGGTCTGGACAGGGCCGACGGCTACACCTTC. This translates into CASSYGLDRADGYTF. This chain links TRBV7-9 with TRBJ1-2; TRBD1 matches at 8 bases. CDR3 length: 15 residues. Germline CDR1 is SEHNR and CDR2 is FQNEAQ (reference sequence). Germline trimming cut 4 bases from V and 8 bases from J; bases unmatched to any gene: 12.

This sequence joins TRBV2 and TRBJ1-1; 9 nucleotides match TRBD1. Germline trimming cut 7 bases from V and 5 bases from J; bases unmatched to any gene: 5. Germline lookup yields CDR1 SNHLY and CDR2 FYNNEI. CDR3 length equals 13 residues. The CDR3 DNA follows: TGTGCCAGCACCCGGACAGGGGTGACTGAAGCTTTCTTT. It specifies CASTRTGVTEAFF. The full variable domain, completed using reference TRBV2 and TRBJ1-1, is EPEVTQTPSHQVTQMGQEVILRCVPISNHLYFYWYRQILGQKVEFLVSFYNNEISEKSEIFDDQFSVERPDGSNFTLKIRSTKLEDSAMYFCASTRTGVTEAFFGQGTRLTVV.

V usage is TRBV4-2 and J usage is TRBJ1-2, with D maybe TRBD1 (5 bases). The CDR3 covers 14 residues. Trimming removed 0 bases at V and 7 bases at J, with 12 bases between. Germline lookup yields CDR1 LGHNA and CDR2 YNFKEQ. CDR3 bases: TGTGCCAGCAGCCAAGAGACAGTCCTCGGTGGCTACACCTTC. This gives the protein CASSQETVLGGYTF.

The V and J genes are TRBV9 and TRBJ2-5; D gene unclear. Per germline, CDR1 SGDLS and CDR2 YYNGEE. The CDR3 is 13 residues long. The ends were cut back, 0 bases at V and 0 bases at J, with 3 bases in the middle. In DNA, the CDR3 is TGTGCCAGCAGCGTAGGAGACCAAGAGACCCAGTACTTC. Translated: CASSVGDQETQYF.

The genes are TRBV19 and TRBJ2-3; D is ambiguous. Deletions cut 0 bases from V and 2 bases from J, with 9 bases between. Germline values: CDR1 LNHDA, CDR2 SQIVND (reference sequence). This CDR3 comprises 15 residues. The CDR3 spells CASSIERGTTDTQYF. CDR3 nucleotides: TGTGCCAGTAGTATAGAGCGAGGAACCACAGATACGCAGTATTTT.